A single sample gave rise to the 12 T cell receptor beta chains below, sequenced in a study of long-term antiretroviral therapy in people with HIV. Survey level was the resolution at which the v3.0 immunoSEQ assay ran. Clones were sequenced by immunoSEQ multiplex PCR, and TCRdb holds only the in-frame ones, with some missing. The data contain about 32,000 clones, approximately 85% of them singletons. Sequencing was performed on unsorted PBMCs, taken approximately 3.5 years after starting antiretroviral therapy. The origin of the receptors is a man aged 18-30 years with HIV.

The CDR3 sequence is CASSDHRQVPFYEQYF. The CDR3 bases are TGTGCCAGCAGTGATCACCGACAGGTCCCTTTCTACGAGCAGTACTTC. The genes are TRBV25-1 and TRBJ2-7; possible D gene TRBD1, 6 bases. The CDR3 extends over 16 amino acids. With 3 bases removed from V and 3 bases from J, the gap between germline ends came to 18 bases. Germline CDR1 is MGHDK and CDR2 is SYGVNS.

The CDR3 loop reads CASSQDSHSPNYGYTF. The DNA of the CDR3 is TGTGCCAGCAGCCAAGATAGCCATAGCCCTAACTATGGCTACACCTTC. The V call is TRBV14, the J call TRBJ1-2; D is unresolved. The CDR3 totals 16 residues. Trimming removed 0 bases from V and 0 bases from J, with 11 bases in between. Germline V lookup: CDR1 SGHDN, CDR2 FVKESK.

The V gene is TRBV10-2, the J gene TRBJ2-7; 7 positions agree with TRBD2. CDR1 WSHSY and CDR2 SAAADI come from the germline V gene. The CDR3 has 14 amino acids. Trimming at V came to 0 bases and at J to 3 bases, leaving 2 bases not matched to a gene. Written as DNA, the CDR3 is TGCGCCAGCAGTGAGTCGGGGGACTACTACGAGCAGTACTTC. This encodes CASSESGDYYEQYF.

V is TRBV16 and J is TRBJ2-1, with D unclear. Trimming shortened V by 7 bases and J by 0 bases, and 16 bases separated the two germline ends. Germline assignment: CDR1 KGHSY and CDR2 FQNENV. There are 16 residues in the CDR3. In DNA, the CDR3 is TGTGCCAGCACCCTCGGGTTGCCAAGCTCCTACAATGAGCAGTTCTTC. It codes for CASTLGLPSSYNEQFF.

V usage is TRBV11-1 and J usage is TRBJ2-1; D possibly corresponds to TRBD2 (5 bases). CDR3 length equals 15 residues. Germline CDR1 SGHAT, CDR2 FQDESV (reference sequence). V lost 3 bases and J lost 7, with 16 bases in between. The CDR3 reads CASSFPGSKTNEQFF. The DNA of the CDR3 is TGTGCCAGCAGCTTCCCGGGATCTAAAACGAATGAGCAGTTCTTC.

This clone was recorded a few times. The rearrangement joins TRBV9 to TRBJ2-5, with 12 bases aligning to TRBD1. The CDR3 has 16 residues. Looked up from germline, CDR1 is SGDLS and CDR2 is YYNGEE. V gave up 3 bases and J gave up 5 bases; unmatched junction bases: 8. The CDR3 DNA sequence: TGTGCCAGCAGCGAACACCGGGACAGGGGGCAGGAGACCCAGTACTTC. Translation: CASSEHRDRGQETQYF.

This sequence joins TRBV23-1 and TRBJ1-6; 9 bases line up with TRBD1. TRBV23-1 is treated as an ORF (open reading frame) with a function not yet certain. The CDR3 consists of 15 residues. V lost 7 bases to trimming and J lost 6 bases; unmatched junction nucleotides: 7. The CDR3 bases are TGCGCCAGCACCCAGGGACAGGGCCGTAATTCACCCCTCCACTTT. This encodes CASTQGQGRNSPLHF.

The CDR3 region has the DNA TGTGCCAGCAGCTTGGGACAGGGGCCTTCTGGGGATACGCAGTATTTT. Translating gives CASSLGQGPSGDTQYF. The chain recombines TRBV11-3 with TRBJ2-3; 10 bases map to TRBD1. Per germline, CDR1 SGHNT and CDR2 YENEEA. V gave up 3 bases and J gave up 6 bases; unmatched junction bases: 9. The CDR3 loop spans 16 amino acids.

Here the CDR3 reads CASSLGPAALGEQYF. CDR3 in DNA: TGCGCCAGCAGCTTGGGCCCAGCCGCCTTGGGGGAGCAGTACTTC. The chain combines TRBV5-1 with TRBJ2-7; unclear D gene. This CDR3 comprises 15 residues. Trimming took 0 bases from V and 7 from J, leaving 17 bases between them. Per germline, CDR1 SGHRS and CDR2 YFSETQ.

J is TRBJ1-4 and V is TRBV19, with D hard to call. Germline lookup yields CDR1 LNHDA and CDR2 SQIVND (reference sequence). The CDR3 sequence is 13 residues long. The germline V and J ends were trimmed by 3 bases and 14 bases, with 16 bases remaining between them. CDR3 loop: CASSISGSSNLFF. For the CDR3, the DNA is TGTGCCAGTAGTATCTCAGGATCCAGCAACCTGTTTTTT.

In nucleotides, the CDR3 is TGCGCCAGCAGCCAACCGATAGGGCGGGGTTACAATGAGCAGTTCTTC. It encodes CASSQPIGRGYNEQFF. V and J are TRBV4-1 and TRBJ2-1, with TRBD2 as a possible D gene (6 bases). CDR1 and CDR2 (germline): MGHRA, YSYEKL. The CDR3 totals 16 residues. V lost 2 bases and J lost 4, with 15 bases in between.

The rearrangement uses TRBV5-1 and TRBJ2-1, with D uncertain. With 1 base removed from V and 9 bases from J, the gap between germline ends came to 14 bases. Germline CDR1 SGHRS, CDR2 YFSETQ. This CDR3 contains 14 residues. CDR3 protein: CASSLRGQPPEQFF. As DNA, the CDR3 is TGCGCCAGCAGCTTGCGCGGCCAACCGCCTGAGCAGTTCTTC.